Detailed here is one T cell receptor (beta chain). Its antigen is still unknown. The data were obtained in a study of beta chain features in type 1 diabetes. Overall study findings and caveats: Sampled from patients, naive, central memory and Treg TCRB repertoires appeared more similar than those sampled from healthy donors.

CDR1 is MGHDK and CDR2 is SYGVNS in the germline V gene. V lost 2 bases and J 4 bases, leaving 16 bases between the germline ends. The CDR3 has 16 residues. The isolated RNA, all of it, was reverse transcribed, so expressed TCRB transcripts were what got sequenced. Assay used: immunoSEQ multiplex PCR; TCRdb lists only in-frame clones, some missing. The sample lists around 500,000 clones, approximately 10% seen once, with 0.046% in the top ten. V is TRBV25-1 and J is TRBJ2-3; the D call may be TRBD1 or TRBD2 (5 bases each). The sample consisted of naive CD4+ T cells from blood. This clonotype originated in a woman younger than 35 in good health. DNA for the CDR3: TGTGCCAGCAGTGAAGTACGGGGCGGTCGTGCAGATACGCAGTATTTT. Residues: CASSEVRGGRADTQYF.